One T cell receptor (beta chain) is described in this entry. No antigen is known for it. V lost 3 bases, J lost 5 bases, and 3 bases stayed unmatched. The CDR3 has 15 amino acids. Germline V lookup: CDR1 LNHDA, CDR2 SQIVND (reference sequence). The sample originates from a study of T cell responses to AZD1222 COVID-19 vaccine. Assay: immunoSEQ multiplex PCR; the TCRdb copy retains only in-frame clones and omits some. The sample yields 120,000 or so clones, about 86% seen once. The study, taken as a whole, reports: Unmutated variant regions are reportedly the target of nearly half of TCRs that are spike-specific. Spike-specific TCR breadth rose after two AZD1222 doses, and depth rose as well.

V usage is TRBV19 and J usage is TRBJ2-1, with 11 bases that match TRBD2. The sequence came from an adult who received the AZD1222 COVID-19 vaccine. Here the sequenced sample was peripheral blood, taken 28 days after the second AZD1222 dose. The CDR3 spells CASSIGTSGNNEQFF. DNA of the CDR3: TGTGCCAGTAGTATCGGGACTAGCGGTAACAATGAGCAGTTCTTC.